This T cell receptor (beta chain) derives from a study of T cell responses to AZD1222 COVID-19 vaccine. For the study at large: Second-dose intervals of approximately 4 or approximately 12 weeks were pooled. Study results and limitations: Nearly half of the spike-specific TCRs reportedly recognize variant regions that carry no mutations. Baseline antibody screening turned up just six or seven seropositive AZD1222 recipients. The donor group comprised mostly white British people and more females; the analysis possibly underestimated clonal diversity.

Clones were sequenced by immunoSEQ multiplex PCR, and TCRdb holds only the in-frame ones, with some missing. The top ten clones hold approximately 1.6% of a sample with under 150,000 clones, approximately 90% of them seen once. As regards this clone: Its matching antigen is unknown.

This CDR3 region has 13 residues. Germline values: CDR1 SNHLY, CDR2 FYNNEI. The V and J ends lost 4 bases and 8 bases respectively, with 12 bases between them. This clonotype was sampled from an adult in good health. The sample consisted of peripheral blood, taken on day 0 of AZD1222 vaccination. The chain has TRBV2 and TRBJ2-1; D is ambiguous. The CDR3 is CASSGLRKDEQFF. DNA for the CDR3: TGTGCCAGCAGTGGACTGAGGAAGGATGAGCAGTTCTTC.